The present T cell receptor beta chain was sequenced within a study of shared clonotypes between healthy human individuals (dated by TCRdb to about 2020). At the level of the whole study: The cohort comprised a couple of women and a few men aged 18 to 49 years. For each donor, CD4 naive and CD4 memory were each run on three plates, CD8 naive on two plates, and CD8 memory on one plate. The study deeply sequenced blood TCR repertoires of about five healthy adults to estimate repertoire size and the extent of clonotype sharing between individuals. Libraries were prepared and TCR repertoires were sequenced by different laboratories using diverse techniques, in order to increase sequencing depth and limit assay-specific biases. Leukapheresis yielded between about 0.94 and 8.9 billion PBMCs per donor.

V is clipped by 1 base and J by 3 bases, and the sequence between their germline boundaries is 12 bases long. The CDR3 goes from the cysteine to the phenylalanine over 15 residues. CDR3 DNA is the only sequence kept; it has 45 bases, read in frame from the first base. Reading the germline V gene gives CDR1 MGHRA and CDR2 YSYEKL. On the study overall, not on this receptor specifically: Estimated clonotype richness was generally larger for naive than for memory subsets. Only blood was sampled, and tissue TCR repertoires likely differ from those in blood. Incomplete sequencing was indicated by rarefaction of sorted-subset datasets, despite the large sequencing depth. Based on pairwise subsampling, the degree of clonotype sharing among donors was expected to be affected by sequencing depth. Clonotypes shared by all four sorted-subset donors showed higher generation probabilities than non-shared clonotypes. Across a few donors, about 5.2% of naive CD4, approximately 3.5% of naive CD8, approximately 2.5% of memory CD4, and approximately 0.42% of memory CD8 clonotypes were shared. The small number of donors limited the genetic and exposure-history diversity represented.

Notes on this clone: Its antigen is still unknown. Base qualities were left out, and no much larger clone turns up one base away.

Donors were healthy HIV-negative adults with no recently reported acute infections or vaccinations. Every donor was a Caucasian adult residing in Nashville, Tennessee, USA. Magnetic negative selection was used to enrich CD4+ T cells, after which naive cells were positively selected on CD45RA and the negative fraction became the memory subset. Blood was obtained by leukapheresis, after which PBMCs were separated by Ficoll-Histopaque density gradient centrifugation and cryopreserved in liquid nitrogen vapor phase. Analytical flow cytometry was used to check the purity and quantity of every magnetically sorted T cell population. Genomic DNA was isolated from every sorted fraction and measured by UV absorbance on a Nanodrop 2000c. Using the deep immunoSEQ assay, TCR CDR3 regions were amplified from genomic DNA by multiplex PCR. Genomic DNA extracted from each cell subset was distributed evenly over all wells of several immunoSEQ 96-well plates, and each plate served as one replicate. For sorted subsets, 150 to 250 ng genomic DNA, equal to 25,000 to 35,000 T cell genomes, was loaded into each replicate PCR. The purified libraries were quantified using a Qubit 3.0 fluorometer, sized with a Bioanalyzer 2100, and then quantified again using the KAPA Library Quantification kit. A separate single-read 150-cycle Illumina NextSeq 550 flow cell was used to sequence each immunoSEQ 96-well plate. Per the source publication's procedure: Because the immunoSEQ output held only junctional sequences and lacked quality scores, the filtering could not match the filtering applied to full-length reads. Sequences were annotated with PyIR, a Python wrapper for IgBLAST v1.9, and V/J genes and CDR3 were assigned using IMGT germline references. Any read was removed if the V/J assignment was weak (E-value above 1e-6), the CDR3 was missing, or the read contained stop codons, out-of-frame junctions, or ambiguous translated residues. V3J clonotypes were defined by identical inferred V gene, J gene, and CDR3 amino acid sequence. To compute the percentage overlap between repertoires, the number of shared unique clonotypes was divided by the size of the smaller repertoire. Three approaches were used to assess repertoire richness: RTK rarefaction, the Chao1 estimator, and Recon v2.1 estimates of unobserved clonotypes. Generation probabilities were computed with OLGA for all TCRbeta clonotypes obtained by the gDNA method from a few donors. TCRdb holds this immuneACCESS table with in-frame rearrangements only. Some clones are missing; in checked studies, unresolved V genes explain under half, and the rest has no known cause. From that table come the V and J calls and clone size; the DNA was used to work out D and trimming. In all, the sample holds 2 million to 2.5 million clones, and 85% to 95% of those were seen once. The top ten hold about 0.37% of the sample.

This sequence was found in a man in his late teens or twenties in good health. Some clones in this sample may be carry-over from other donors' samples. The sequence joins TRBV4-1 to TRBJ1-1, with the identity of the D gene unclear. The specimen was naive CD4+ T cells from PBMCs. The cell subset or site label, as the study defines it: CD45RA+ positively selected. The bases are TGCGCCAGCAGCCAAGGCTCTTCTATGGACACTGAAGCTTTCTTT. This sequence encodes CASSQGSSMDTEAFF.